What follows describes a single T cell receptor beta chain. The data were obtained in a study of blood T cell repertoires in COVID-19. Across the whole study: Donors in the United States, Italy and Spain gave samples during acute or convalescent COVID-19.

The CDR3 consists of 13 residues. The germline V gene has CDR1 MNHEY and CDR2 SVGAGI. V was pared by 2 bases and J by 4 bases, with 8 bases between. Only in-frame clones appear in the TCRdb table, and some are missing; sequencing was by immunoSEQ multiplex PCR. The top ten clones hold 10% to 15% of a sample with more than 150,000 clones, roughly 76% of them seen once. The origin of this receptor is a woman aged 80 or over with COVID-19, enrolled during active disease. Specimen: peripheral blood. The chain links TRBV6-5 to TRBJ1-2, with D unresolved. The CDR3 here is CASSYGEIYGYTF. CDR3 nucleotide sequence: TGTGCCAGCAGTTACGGGGAGATCTATGGCTACACCTTC.